A single sample is the source of the 7 T cell receptor beta chains below, sequenced in a study of cytomegalovirus exposure and HLA in healthy donors. With 60 Vbeta and 13 Jbeta primers, the PCR was carried out. The protocol was immunoSEQ multiplex PCR, while the TCRdb copy is restricted to in-frame clones and leaves out a portion. Of 120,000 or so clones detected, around 76% appear once; the ten largest clones hold about 16%. Sequencing was carried out using PBMCs. Receptors were obtained from a man over 45 in good health and CMV-seropositive.

The CDR3 loop is CASTDVAGAGETQYF. The CDR3 DNA reads TGTGCCAGTACCGACGTTGCGGGAGCGGGGGAGACCCAGTACTTC. The V call is TRBV19, the J call TRBJ2-5, with 7 bases lining up with TRBD2. Germline V lookup: CDR1 LNHDA, CDR2 SQIVND (reference sequence). The V gene end was trimmed by 7 bases and the J gene end by 5 bases; junction bases not matched to a gene: 13. This CDR3 region has 15 residues.

V gene TRBV4-3 combines with J gene TRBJ2-5, with 9 bases identical to TRBD2. The V segment lost 4 bases and the J segment 4 bases; nucleotides outside the gene matches: 7. Germline V gene data show CDR1 as LGHNA and CDR2 as YSLEER. CDR3 length: 15 residues. CDR3 nucleotide sequence: TGCGCCAGCAGCCGGGCGGGGGGGCCGGGAGAGACCCAGTACTTC. As protein: CASSRAGGPGETQYF.

On this clone itself: Other DNA sequences of this sample code for an identical CDR3. The chain has TRBV14 and TRBJ2-1, with D unclear. The CDR3 loop spans 13 amino acids. V was pared by 0 bases and J by 6 bases, with 6 bases between. Germline lookup yields CDR1 SGHDN and CDR2 FVKESK. The CDR3 DNA reads TGTGCCAGCAGCCAAGATCTAATCAATGAGCAGTTCTTC. Its translation: CASSQDLINEQFF.

This clone was counted only a few times. The chain carries TRBV5-6 and TRBJ1-1; D uncertain. The CDR3 has 12 amino acids. V lost 8 bases and J 4 bases, leaving 12 bases between the germline ends. Germline CDR1 SGHDT, CDR2 YYEEEE. CDR3 DNA: TGTGCCAGTACGGGAGACGGCACTGAAGCTTTCTTT. This sequence encodes CASTGDGTEAFF.

This clone has only a few counts. The chain uses TRBV16 and TRBJ1-5, with D possibly matching TRBD1 (6 bases). CDR1 KGHSY and CDR2 FQNENV come from the germline V gene. V was cut by 4 bases and J by 2 bases, with 15 bases left in between. The CDR3 has 16 amino acids. CDR3 sequence (DNA): TGTGCCAGCAGCCCCCGGGTGGCAGGGGGCAATCAGCCCCAGCATTTT. Its protein product is CASSPRVAGGNQPQHF.

V is TRBV5-4 and J is TRBJ2-5, with TRBD2 identical over 13 bases. Germline V lookup: CDR1 SGHNT, CDR2 YYREEE (reference sequence). The J segment lost 2 bases and the V segment lost 0 bases, leaving 7 bases of the junction unmatched. CDR3 size: 18 residues. The DNA for the CDR3 is TGTGCCAGCAGCTTGGACGGGACTAGCGGGGTGGGGCAAGAGACCCAGTACTTC. Translation: CASSLDGTSGVGQETQYF.

The rearrangement joins TRBV5-1 to TRBJ2-3; possibly TRBD2 for D (6 bases). There are 17 residues in the CDR3. V shed 3 bases and J shed 0 bases, with 17 bases lying between them. The germline V gene encodes CDR1 SGHRS and CDR2 YFSETQ. Here the CDR3 DNA reads TGCGCCAGCAGCTCCCTAGGCCGGGACTTTAGCACAGATACGCAGTATTTT. This translates into CASSSLGRDFSTDTQYF.